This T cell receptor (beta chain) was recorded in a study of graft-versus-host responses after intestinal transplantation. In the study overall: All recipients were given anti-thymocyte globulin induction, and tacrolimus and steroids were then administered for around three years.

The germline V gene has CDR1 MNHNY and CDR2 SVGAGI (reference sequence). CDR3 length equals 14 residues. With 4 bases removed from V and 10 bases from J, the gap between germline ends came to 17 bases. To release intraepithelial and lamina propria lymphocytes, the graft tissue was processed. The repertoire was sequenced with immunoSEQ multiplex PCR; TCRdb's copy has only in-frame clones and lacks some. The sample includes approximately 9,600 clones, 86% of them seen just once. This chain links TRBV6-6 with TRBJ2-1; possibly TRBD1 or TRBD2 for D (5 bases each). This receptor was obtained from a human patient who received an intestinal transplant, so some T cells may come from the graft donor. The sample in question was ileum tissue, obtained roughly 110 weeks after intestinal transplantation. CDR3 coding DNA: TGTGCCAGCAGTTGGAACCGGGACGCTCACGAGCAGTTCTTC. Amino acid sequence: CASSWNRDAHEQFF.